This is a list of T cell receptor beta chains from one sample in a study of T cells in Graves' hyperthyroidism and ophthalmopathy. TCRdb re-called the multiplex PCR reads through MiXCR, storing one row per CDR3 protein. Among about 280,000 distinct CDR3 sequences listed, around a quarter were seen once. The sequenced material came from blood. These receptors were taken from a middle-aged man with Graves' hyperthyroidism that later progressed to Graves' ophthalmopathy. CDR3s include the opening cysteine and the closing phenylalanine or tryptophan. Each record gives: J gene, D gene, V gene, clone size, CDR3 DNA, CDR3 protein. D genes are given only for firm matches. The size entry is marked missing in some rows and otherwise reads once, few, many or a size class.

j_gene: TRBJ2-7; d_gene: NA; v_gene: TRBV12-3/TRBV12-4; abundance: many; CDR3nt: TGTGCCAGCAGTTTAATTGGAGGGGAGCAGTACTTC; CDR3aa: CASSLIGGEQYF
j_gene: TRBJ2-7; d_gene: NA; v_gene: TRBV4-1; abundance: many; CDR3nt: TGCGCCAGCAGCCAAGTGTTCGACGAGCAGTACTTC; CDR3aa: CASSQVFDEQYF
j_gene: TRBJ2-7; d_gene: NA; v_gene: TRBV20-1; abundance: many; CDR3nt: TGCAGTGCTAAAACAGGGCAAGGATACTACGAGCAGTACTTC; CDR3aa: CSAKTGQGYYEQYF
j_gene: TRBJ1-1; d_gene: NA; v_gene: TRBV6-1; abundance: many; CDR3nt: TGTGCCAGCGAGTGGGAGCAGACGAACACTGAAGCTTTCTTT; CDR3aa: CASEWEQTNTEAFF
j_gene: TRBJ2-7; d_gene: NA; v_gene: TRBV6-5; abundance: many; CDR3nt: TGTGCCAGCAGCAACCGTGGCTACGAGCAGTACTTC; CDR3aa: CASSNRGYEQYF
j_gene: TRBJ2-7; d_gene: NA; v_gene: TRBV12-3/TRBV12-4; abundance: many; CDR3nt: TGTGCCAGCAGTTTCTTAATCTCCTACGAGCAGTACTTC; CDR3aa: CASSFLISYEQYF
j_gene: TRBJ1-1; d_gene: TRBD1; v_gene: TRBV20-1; abundance: many; CDR3nt: TGCAGTGCTAGAGTGCGTGTGACAGGGTTTTACTACACTGAAGCTTTCTTT; CDR3aa: CSARVRVTGFYYTEAFF
j_gene: TRBJ2-6; d_gene: NA; v_gene: TRBV5-1; abundance: many; CDR3nt: TGCGCCAGCACCGGTGGAGTTGGTGGGGCCAACGTCCTGACTTTC; CDR3aa: CASTGGVGGANVLTF
j_gene: TRBJ1-2; d_gene: NA; v_gene: TRBV6-5; abundance: NA; CDR3nt: TGTGCCAGCAGTTCCGTCCCCGACCTTTATGGCTACACCTTC; CDR3aa: CASSSVPDLYGYTF
j_gene: TRBJ1-6; d_gene: NA; v_gene: TRBV19; abundance: NA; CDR3nt: TGTGCCAGTAGTATACGTGGGGATTCACCCCTCCACTTT; CDR3aa: CASSIRGDSPLHF
j_gene: TRBJ1-5; d_gene: NA; v_gene: TRBV7-4; abundance: many; CDR3nt: TGTGCCAGCAGCTTAGTATCCAGCAGCAATCAGCCCCAGCATTTT; CDR3aa: CASSLVSSSNQPQHF
j_gene: TRBJ2-5; d_gene: TRBD1; v_gene: TRBV7-9; abundance: many; CDR3nt: TGTGCCAGCAGCTCAGGACAGGGGGTCTCAGGAGAGACCCAGTACTTC; CDR3aa: CASSSGQGVSGETQYF
j_gene: TRBJ2-2; d_gene: NA; v_gene: TRBV6-1; abundance: NA; CDR3nt: TGTGCCAGCAGTGAAGGCGAGCACACCGGGGAGCTGTTTTTT; CDR3aa: CASSEGEHTGELFF
j_gene: TRBJ1-5; d_gene: NA; v_gene: TRBV12-3/TRBV12-4; abundance: few; CDR3nt: TGTGCCAGCAGTCCGACATTGAGAAATCAGCCCCAGCATTTT; CDR3aa: CASSPTLRNQPQHF
j_gene: TRBJ2-2; d_gene: NA; v_gene: TRBV5-1; abundance: many; CDR3nt: TGCGCCAGCAGCTTTGGGGGACTCGGCGGGGAGCTGTTTTTT; CDR3aa: CASSFGGLGGELFF
j_gene: TRBJ2-7; d_gene: TRBD2; v_gene: TRBV27; abundance: once; CDR3nt: TGTGCCAGCAGTGGTCTAGCGGGCGAATACGAGCAGTACTTC; CDR3aa: CASSGLAGEYEQYF
j_gene: TRBJ2-7; d_gene: NA; v_gene: TRBV5-8; abundance: few; CDR3nt: TGTGCCAGCAGAAACAGCCTATTCTACGAGCAGTACTTC; CDR3aa: CASRNSLFYEQYF
j_gene: TRBJ2-7; d_gene: TRBD2; v_gene: TRBV11-1; abundance: NA; CDR3nt: TGTGCCAGCAGCCCTCGTGGGCGGGAGTCCTACGAGCAGTACTTC; CDR3aa: CASSPRGRESYEQYF
j_gene: TRBJ2-6; d_gene: NA; v_gene: TRBV7-6; abundance: many; CDR3nt: TGTGCCAGCAGCTTAGCGCCGGGACGACCTGCTGGGGCCAACGTCCTGACTTTC; CDR3aa: CASSLAPGRPAGANVLTF
j_gene: TRBJ2-7; d_gene: TRBD2; v_gene: TRBV11-2; abundance: NA; CDR3nt: TGTGCCAGCCAACTAGCGGGAGGCTACGAGCAGTACTTC; CDR3aa: CASQLAGGYEQYF
j_gene: TRBJ2-7; d_gene: NA; v_gene: TRBV12-3/TRBV12-4; abundance: many; CDR3nt: TGTGCCAGCAGTTATGGTGGTACCTACGAGCAGTACTTC; CDR3aa: CASSYGGTYEQYF
j_gene: TRBJ1-1; d_gene: NA; v_gene: TRBV6-5; abundance: NA; CDR3nt: TGTGCCAGCAGTTACTCCTATCCCCAGGGGAACACTGAAGCTTTCTTT; CDR3aa: CASSYSYPQGNTEAFF
j_gene: TRBJ2-6; d_gene: NA; v_gene: TRBV7-3; abundance: many; CDR3nt: TGTGCCAGCAGCTCCCCGGACCGGGCCCCCTCTGGGGCCAACGTCCTGACTTTC; CDR3aa: CASSSPDRAPSGANVLTF
j_gene: TRBJ1-2; d_gene: TRBD1; v_gene: TRBV11-3; abundance: many; CDR3nt: TGTGCCAGCAGCTTGACAGGGCTCAGAGGCTACACCTTC; CDR3aa: CASSLTGLRGYTF
j_gene: TRBJ2-7; d_gene: TRBD2; v_gene: TRBV11-3; abundance: many; CDR3nt: TGTGCCAGCCGTCTAGCGGGATACGAGCAGTACTTC; CDR3aa: CASRLAGYEQYF
j_gene: TRBJ2-6; d_gene: NA; v_gene: TRBV2; abundance: many; CDR3nt: TGTGCCAGCAGTTGGAGTGGATCTGGGGCCAACGTCCTGACTTTC; CDR3aa: CASSWSGSGANVLTF
j_gene: TRBJ1-1; d_gene: NA; v_gene: TRBV12-3/TRBV12-4; abundance: NA; CDR3nt: TGTGCCAGCAGTTTAGGGGGGCTCGGGGGATGGGTTAATTTGGACACTGAAGCTTTCTTT; CDR3aa: CASSLGGLGGWVNLDTEAFF
j_gene: TRBJ1-1; d_gene: NA; v_gene: TRBV5-1; abundance: many; CDR3nt: TGCGCCAGCAGCTTGGGGCAGGACCCCACTGAAGCTTTCTTT; CDR3aa: CASSLGQDPTEAFF
j_gene: TRBJ2-7; d_gene: NA; v_gene: TRBV11-3; abundance: NA; CDR3nt: TGTGCCAGCAGCTTAGTCCAAGTCGGCGAGCAGTACTTC; CDR3aa: CASSLVQVGEQYF
j_gene: TRBJ2-5; d_gene: TRBD1; v_gene: TRBV28; abundance: few; CDR3nt: TGTGCCAGCAGCACCAGGGGGACCCAAGAGACCCAGTACTTC; CDR3aa: CASSTRGTQETQYF
j_gene: TRBJ2-7; d_gene: NA; v_gene: TRBV14; abundance: NA; CDR3nt: TGTGCCAGCAGCTCCCTCCTGACAGCCACCTACGAGCAGTACTTC; CDR3aa: CASSSLLTATYEQYF
j_gene: TRBJ2-1; d_gene: NA; v_gene: TRBV5-1; abundance: many; CDR3nt: TGCGCCAGCAGCCAGGGTTGGCGGGGTGAGCAGTTCTTC; CDR3aa: CASSQGWRGEQFF
j_gene: TRBJ2-5; d_gene: TRBD1; v_gene: TRBV19; abundance: many; CDR3nt: TGTGCCAGTAGCAATGGACAGGTCGGAGAGACCCAGTACTTC; CDR3aa: CASSNGQVGETQYF
j_gene: TRBJ2-5; d_gene: NA; v_gene: TRBV6-5; abundance: once; CDR3nt: TGTGCCAGCAGTTACTCGCGTTCCCCTCAAGCGACCCAGTACTTC; CDR3aa: CASSYSRSPQATQYF
j_gene: TRBJ2-7; d_gene: NA; v_gene: TRBV4-2; abundance: many; CDR3nt: TGTGCCAGCAGCCCGACCCGATTAACCTACGAGCAGTACTTC; CDR3aa: CASSPTRLTYEQYF
j_gene: TRBJ2-5; d_gene: TRBD2; v_gene: TRBV6-2/TRBV6-3; abundance: many; CDR3nt: TGTGCCAGCAGTTCCACGACTAGCGGGGGACCGGGAACCCAGTACTTC; CDR3aa: CASSSTTSGGPGTQYF
j_gene: TRBJ2-5; d_gene: NA; v_gene: TRBV12-3/TRBV12-4; abundance: NA; CDR3nt: TGTGCCAGCAGGAGTTTGTTATCGGGAGAGACCCAGTACTTC; CDR3aa: CASRSLLSGETQYF
j_gene: TRBJ1-1; d_gene: TRBD1; v_gene: TRBV29-1; abundance: NA; CDR3nt: TGCAGCGTTGAGAGGGGGCAGGCTGAAGCTTTCTTT; CDR3aa: CSVERGQAEAFF
j_gene: TRBJ1-1; d_gene: TRBD1; v_gene: TRBV6-1; abundance: NA; CDR3nt: TGTGCCAGCAGCCTACAGGGGGCCGGTGAAGCTTTCTTT; CDR3aa: CASSLQGAGEAFF
j_gene: TRBJ2-2; d_gene: TRBD2; v_gene: TRBV29-1; abundance: many; CDR3nt: TGCAGCGTGCGACTAGCGGGAGGCCCCAACACCGGGGAGCTGTTTTTT; CDR3aa: CSVRLAGGPNTGELFF
j_gene: TRBJ2-7; d_gene: NA; v_gene: TRBV5-1; abundance: few; CDR3nt: TGCGCCAGCAGCTTGGTGGGGGACATCATCTACGAGCAGTACTTC; CDR3aa: CASSLVGDIIYEQYF
j_gene: TRBJ1-1; d_gene: NA; v_gene: TRBV28; abundance: many; CDR3nt: TGTGCCAGCAGTTTTCGGGGGCGCCTGACTGAAGCTTTCTTT; CDR3aa: CASSFRGRLTEAFF
j_gene: TRBJ1-2; d_gene: NA; v_gene: TRBV6-1; abundance: NA; CDR3nt: TGTGCCAGCAGTGGGCCATATTCCTCTAACTATGGCTACACCTTC; CDR3aa: CASSGPYSSNYGYTF
j_gene: TRBJ1-2; d_gene: NA; v_gene: TRBV29-1; abundance: many; CDR3nt: TGCAGCGTTTCTGGGAACTATGGCTACACCTTC; CDR3aa: CSVSGNYGYTF
j_gene: TRBJ2-1; d_gene: TRBD2; v_gene: TRBV14; abundance: NA; CDR3nt: TGTGCCAGCAGCCAGCCGGGACTAGTATACAATGAGCAGTTCTTC; CDR3aa: CASSQPGLVYNEQFF
j_gene: TRBJ1-1; d_gene: NA; v_gene: TRBV28; abundance: NA; CDR3nt: TGTGCCAGCACGGTCATCATGAACACTGAAGCTTTCTTT; CDR3aa: CASTVIMNTEAFF
j_gene: TRBJ2-2; d_gene: TRBD2; v_gene: TRBV6-5; abundance: many; CDR3nt: TGTGCCAGCAGTTACACGGGAGGGCCCAGGGAGCTGTTTTTT; CDR3aa: CASSYTGGPRELFF
j_gene: TRBJ1-5; d_gene: NA; v_gene: TRBV4-1; abundance: many; CDR3nt: TGCGCCAGCAGCCAAGAGGGGGGGGGCCTTGAGCCCCAGCATTTT; CDR3aa: CASSQEGGGLEPQHF
j_gene: TRBJ2-2; d_gene: TRBD2; v_gene: TRBV27; abundance: many; CDR3nt: TGTGCCAGCGCCCGGGAGGGCTGGACCGGGGAGCTGTTTTTT; CDR3aa: CASAREGWTGELFF
j_gene: TRBJ2-7; d_gene: NA; v_gene: TRBV2; abundance: many; CDR3nt: TGTGCCAGCAGTGAAGCCCTAACAGGAAACTACGAGCAGTACTTC; CDR3aa: CASSEALTGNYEQYF
j_gene: TRBJ1-1; d_gene: TRBD1; v_gene: TRBV6-5; abundance: many; CDR3nt: TGTGCCAGCAGTTACAGTGGACAGGGAGCTTTCTTT; CDR3aa: CASSYSGQGAFF
j_gene: TRBJ1-1; d_gene: NA; v_gene: TRBV18; abundance: many; CDR3nt: TGTGCCAGCTCCCCCGAGACAGTGGGCACTGAAGCTTTCTTT; CDR3aa: CASSPETVGTEAFF
j_gene: TRBJ2-6; d_gene: NA; v_gene: TRBV9; abundance: many; CDR3nt: TGTGCCAGCAGCGCTGACTCTGGGGCCAACGTCCTGACTTTC; CDR3aa: CASSADSGANVLTF